This T cell receptor beta chain was sequenced for a study of T-cell reconstitution after alpha-beta-depleted transplantation in children. TCRbeta library preparation incorporated unique molecular identifiers. TCRdb recomputed calls from the PCR reads with MiXCR, one row per CDR3 protein. The sample records some 500,000 distinct CDR3 sequences, about 18% being singletons. CDR3 length equals 13 residues. V was pared by 6 bases and J by 1 base, with 9 bases between. This receptor was identified in a human donor who donated a stem cell graft to a child with acute lymphoblastic leukemia. The rearrangement links TRBV12-3 or TRBV12-4 to TRBJ1-1; D is perhaps TRBD1 (5 bases). Source: PBMCs from the stem cell graft donor, taken from the stem cell graft. CDR3 sequence reads: CASRQQENTEAFF. The CDR3, as DNA: TGTGCCAGCAGGCAACAGGAGAACACTGAAGCTTTCTTT.